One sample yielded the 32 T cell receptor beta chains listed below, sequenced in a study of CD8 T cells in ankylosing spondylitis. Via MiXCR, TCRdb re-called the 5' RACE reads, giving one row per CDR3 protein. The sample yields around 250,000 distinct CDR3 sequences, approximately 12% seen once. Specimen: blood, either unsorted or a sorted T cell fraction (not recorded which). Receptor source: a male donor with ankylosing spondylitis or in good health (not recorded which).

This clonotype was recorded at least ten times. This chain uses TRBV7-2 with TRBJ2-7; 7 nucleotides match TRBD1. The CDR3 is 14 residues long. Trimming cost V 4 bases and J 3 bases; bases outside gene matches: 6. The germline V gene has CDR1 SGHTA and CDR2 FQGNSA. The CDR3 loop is CASSSHRDSYEQYF. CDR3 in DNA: TGTGCCAGCAGCTCCCACCGGGACAGCTACGAGCAGTACTTC.

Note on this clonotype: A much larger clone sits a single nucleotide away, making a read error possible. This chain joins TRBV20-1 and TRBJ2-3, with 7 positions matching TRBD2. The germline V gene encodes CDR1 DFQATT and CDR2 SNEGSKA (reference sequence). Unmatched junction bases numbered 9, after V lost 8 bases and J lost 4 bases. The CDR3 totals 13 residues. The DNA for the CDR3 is TGCAGTTGTACTAGACTAGCCTCAGATACGCAGTATTTT. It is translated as CSCTRLASDTQYF.

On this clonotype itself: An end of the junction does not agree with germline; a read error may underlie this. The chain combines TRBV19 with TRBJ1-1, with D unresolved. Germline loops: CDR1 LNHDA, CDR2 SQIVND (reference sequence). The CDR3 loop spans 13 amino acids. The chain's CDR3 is CTSRTGWDTEAFF. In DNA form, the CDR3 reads TGTACCAGTAGGACGGGTTGGGACACTGAAGCTTTCTTT.

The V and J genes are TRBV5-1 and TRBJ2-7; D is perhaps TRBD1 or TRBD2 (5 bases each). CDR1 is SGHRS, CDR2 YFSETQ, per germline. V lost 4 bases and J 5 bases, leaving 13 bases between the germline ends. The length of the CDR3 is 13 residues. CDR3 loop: CASSLDWGNEQYF. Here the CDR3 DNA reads TGCGCCAGCAGCCTGGACTGGGGGAACGAGCAGTACTTC. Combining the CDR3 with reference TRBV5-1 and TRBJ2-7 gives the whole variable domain KAGVTQTPRYLIKTRGQQVTLSCSPISGHRSVSWYQQTPGQGLQFLFEYFSETQRNKGNFPGRFSGRQFSNSRSEMNVSTLELGDSALYLCASSLDWGNEQYFGPGTRLTVT.

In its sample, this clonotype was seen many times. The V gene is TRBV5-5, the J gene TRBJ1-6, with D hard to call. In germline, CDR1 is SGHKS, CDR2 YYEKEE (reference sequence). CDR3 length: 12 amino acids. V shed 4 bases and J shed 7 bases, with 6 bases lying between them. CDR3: CASSGQNSPLHF. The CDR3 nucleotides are TGTGCCAGCAGCGGTCAGAATTCACCCCTCCACTTT.

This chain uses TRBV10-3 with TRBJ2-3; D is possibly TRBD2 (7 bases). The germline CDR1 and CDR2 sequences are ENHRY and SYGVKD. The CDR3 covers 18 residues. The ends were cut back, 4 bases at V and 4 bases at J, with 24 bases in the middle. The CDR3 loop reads CAISGSAPVRGGPDTQYF. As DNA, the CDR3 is TGTGCCATCAGTGGGTCCGCCCCTGTGAGGGGGGGCCCAGATACGCAGTATTTT.

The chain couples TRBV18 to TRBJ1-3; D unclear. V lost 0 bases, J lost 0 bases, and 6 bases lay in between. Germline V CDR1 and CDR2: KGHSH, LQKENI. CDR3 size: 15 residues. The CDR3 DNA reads TGTGCCAGCTCACCACCCCGCGTCTCTGGAAACACCATATATTTT. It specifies CASSPPRVSGNTIYF.

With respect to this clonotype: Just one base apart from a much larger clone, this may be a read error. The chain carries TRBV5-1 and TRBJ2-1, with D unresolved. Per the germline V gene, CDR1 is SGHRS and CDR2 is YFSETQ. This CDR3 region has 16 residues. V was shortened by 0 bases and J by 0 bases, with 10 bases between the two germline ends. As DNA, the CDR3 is TGCGCCAGCAGCTTGGTCGGGTTCAACTCCTACAATGAGCAGTTCTTC. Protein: CASSLVGFNSYNEQFF.

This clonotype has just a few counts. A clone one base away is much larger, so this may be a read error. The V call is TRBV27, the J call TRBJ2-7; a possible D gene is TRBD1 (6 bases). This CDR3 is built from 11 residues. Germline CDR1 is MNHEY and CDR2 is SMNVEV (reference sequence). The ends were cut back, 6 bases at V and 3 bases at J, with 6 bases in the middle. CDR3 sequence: CASRQGYEQYF. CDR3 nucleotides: TGTGCCAGCAGACAGGGCTACGAGCAGTACTTC.

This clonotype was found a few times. CDR3: CASSLGQDTSPLHF. The CDR3 DNA reads TGCGCCAGCAGCTTGGGACAGGACACTTCACCCCTCCACTTT. This chain joins TRBV5-1 and TRBJ1-6, with D possibly being TRBD1 (6 bases). Looked up from germline, CDR1 is SGHRS and CDR2 is YFSETQ. Trimming removed 0 bases at V and 9 bases at J, with 10 bases between. This CDR3 contains 14 residues. Based on the CDR3 plus reference TRBV5-1 and TRBJ1-6, the full variable domain is KAGVTQTPRYLIKTRGQQVTLSCSPISGHRSVSWYQQTPGQGLQFLFEYFSETQRNKGNFPGRFSGRQFSNSRSEMNVSTLELGDSALYLCASSLGQDTSPLHFGNGTRLTVT.

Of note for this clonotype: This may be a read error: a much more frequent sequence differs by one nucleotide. The CDR3 here is CAISVGDHGTDTQYF. The CDR3 coding sequence is TGTGCCATCAGCGTGGGGGATCACGGCACAGATACGCAGTATTTT. This chain uses TRBV15 with TRBJ2-3; D possibly uses TRBD1 or TRBD2 (5 bases each). CDR1 LNHNV and CDR2 YYDKDF come from the germline V gene (reference sequence). This CDR3 region has 15 residues.

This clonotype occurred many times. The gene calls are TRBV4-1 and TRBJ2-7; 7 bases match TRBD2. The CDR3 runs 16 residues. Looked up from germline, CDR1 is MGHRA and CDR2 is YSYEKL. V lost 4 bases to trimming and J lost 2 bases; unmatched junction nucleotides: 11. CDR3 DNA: TGCGCCAGCAGCCGGTACGGGTCTAGCGGCACCTACGAGCAGTACTTC. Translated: CASSRYGSSGTYEQYF.

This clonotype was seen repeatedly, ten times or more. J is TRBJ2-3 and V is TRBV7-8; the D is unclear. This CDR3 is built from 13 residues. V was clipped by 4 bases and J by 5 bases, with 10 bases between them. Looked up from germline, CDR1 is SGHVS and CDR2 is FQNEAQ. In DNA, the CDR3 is TGTGCCAGCAGCTCTCTGACGGGAGATACGCAGTATTTT. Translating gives CASSSLTGDTQYF.

DNA of the CDR3: TGCAGTGCCCCCGCAGGAGGGAACCTTTTCTCGCAGTATTTT. Its protein product is CSAPAGGNLFSQYF. V is TRBV20-1 and J is TRBJ2-3; possible D gene TRBD2, 6 bases. The CDR3 has 14 residues. Germline V gene data show CDR1 as DFQATT and CDR2 as SNEGSKA (reference sequence). V was clipped by 6 bases and J by 10 bases, with 23 bases between them.

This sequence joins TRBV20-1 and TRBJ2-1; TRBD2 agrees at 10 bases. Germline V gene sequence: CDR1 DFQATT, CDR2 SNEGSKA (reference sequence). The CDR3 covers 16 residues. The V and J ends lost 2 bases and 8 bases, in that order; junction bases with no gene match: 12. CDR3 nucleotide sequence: TGCAGTGCTAGACCTACCCTCTCTAGCGGGAGCTATGAGCAGTTCTTC. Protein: CSARPTLSSGSYEQFF.

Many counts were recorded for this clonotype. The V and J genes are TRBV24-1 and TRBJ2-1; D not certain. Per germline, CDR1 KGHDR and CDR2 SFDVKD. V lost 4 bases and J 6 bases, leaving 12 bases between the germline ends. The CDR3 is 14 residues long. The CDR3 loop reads CATSDPLASNEQFF. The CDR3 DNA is TGTGCCACCAGTGACCCCCTGGCCTCCAATGAGCAGTTCTTC.

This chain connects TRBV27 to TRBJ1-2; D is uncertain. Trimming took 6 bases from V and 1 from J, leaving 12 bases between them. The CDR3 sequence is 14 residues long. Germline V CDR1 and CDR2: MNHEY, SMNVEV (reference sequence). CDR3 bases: TGTGCCAGCAGGGCCGGGCCCTTTAACTATGGCTACACCTTC. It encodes CASRAGPFNYGYTF.

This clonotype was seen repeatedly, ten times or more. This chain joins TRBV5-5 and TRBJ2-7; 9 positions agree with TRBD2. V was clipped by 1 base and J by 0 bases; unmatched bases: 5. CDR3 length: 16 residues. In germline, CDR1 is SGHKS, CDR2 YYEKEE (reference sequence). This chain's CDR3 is CASSLLTSGSSYEQYF. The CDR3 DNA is TGTGCCAGCAGCTTGCTGACTAGCGGAAGCTCCTACGAGCAGTACTTC. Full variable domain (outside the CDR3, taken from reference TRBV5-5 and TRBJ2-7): DAGVTQSPTHLIKTRGQQVTLRCSPISGHKSVSWYQQVLGQGPQFIFQYYEKEERGRGNFPDRFSARQFPNYSSELNVNALLLGDSALYLCASSLLTSGSSYEQYFGPGTRLTVT.

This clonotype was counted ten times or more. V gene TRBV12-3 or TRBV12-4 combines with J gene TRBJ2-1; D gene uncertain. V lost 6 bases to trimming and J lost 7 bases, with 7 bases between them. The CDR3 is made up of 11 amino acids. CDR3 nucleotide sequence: TGTGCCAGCAGCTGGGGAAATGAGCAGTTCTTC. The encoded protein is CASSWGNEQFF.

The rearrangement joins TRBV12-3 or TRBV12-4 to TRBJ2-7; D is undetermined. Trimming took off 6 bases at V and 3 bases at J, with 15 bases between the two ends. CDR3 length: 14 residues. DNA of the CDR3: TGTGCCAGCAGCCGAGAGCTCCCCGGCTACGAGCAGTACTTC. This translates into CASSRELPGYEQYF.

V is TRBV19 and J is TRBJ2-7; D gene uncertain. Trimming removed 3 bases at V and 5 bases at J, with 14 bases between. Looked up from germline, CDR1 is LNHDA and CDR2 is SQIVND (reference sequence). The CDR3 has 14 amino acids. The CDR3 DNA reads TGTGCCAGTAGTATTACTTTTCGCCGGAACGAGCAGTACTTC. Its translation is CASSITFRRNEQYF. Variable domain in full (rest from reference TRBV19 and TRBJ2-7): DGGITQSPKYLFRKEGQNVTLSCEQNLNHDAMYWYRQDPGQGLRLIYYSQIVNDFQKGDIAEGYSVSREKKESFPLTVTSAQKNPTAFYLCASSITFRRNEQYFGPGTRLTVT.

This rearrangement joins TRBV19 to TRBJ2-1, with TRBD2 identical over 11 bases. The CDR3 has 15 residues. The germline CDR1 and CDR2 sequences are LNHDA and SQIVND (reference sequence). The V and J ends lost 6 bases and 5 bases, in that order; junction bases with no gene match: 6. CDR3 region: CASSPTSGTHNEQFF. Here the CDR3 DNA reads TGTGCCAGTAGCCCGACTAGCGGGACCCACAATGAGCAGTTCTTC.

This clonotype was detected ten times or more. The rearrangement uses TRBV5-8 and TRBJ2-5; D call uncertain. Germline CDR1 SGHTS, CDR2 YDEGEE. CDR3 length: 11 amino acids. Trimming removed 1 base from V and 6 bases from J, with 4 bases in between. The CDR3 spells CASSLLKTQYF. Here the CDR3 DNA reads TGTGCCAGCAGCTTGTTAAAGACCCAGTACTTC.

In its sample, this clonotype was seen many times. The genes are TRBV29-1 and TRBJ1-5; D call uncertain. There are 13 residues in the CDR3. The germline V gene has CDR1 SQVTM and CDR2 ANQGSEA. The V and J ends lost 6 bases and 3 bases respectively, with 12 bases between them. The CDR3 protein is CSVGEGINQPQHF. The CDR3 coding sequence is TGCAGCGTGGGAGAGGGAATCAATCAGCCCCAGCATTTT.

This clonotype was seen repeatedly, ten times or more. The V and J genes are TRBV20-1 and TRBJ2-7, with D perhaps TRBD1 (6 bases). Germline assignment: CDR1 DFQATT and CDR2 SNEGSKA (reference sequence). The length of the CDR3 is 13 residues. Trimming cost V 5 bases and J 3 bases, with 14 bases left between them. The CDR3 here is CSAAGTSIYEQYF. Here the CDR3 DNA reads TGCAGTGCTGCCGGGACAAGTATCTACGAGCAGTACTTC.

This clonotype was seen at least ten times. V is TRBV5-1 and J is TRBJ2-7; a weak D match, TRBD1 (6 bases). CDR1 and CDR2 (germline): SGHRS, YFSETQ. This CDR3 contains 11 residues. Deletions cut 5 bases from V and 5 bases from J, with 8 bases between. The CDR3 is CASRQGNEQYF. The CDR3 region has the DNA TGCGCCAGCAGACAGGGTAACGAGCAGTACTTC.

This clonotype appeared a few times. CDR3 amino acids: CASRPGQPGANVLTF. In nucleotides, the CDR3 is TGTGCCAGCAGACCAGGGCAGCCTGGGGCCAACGTCCTGACTTTC. The J gene is TRBJ2-6, the V gene TRBV28; possible D gene TRBD1, 5 bases. CDR1 is MDHEN, CDR2 SYDVKM, per germline. The CDR3 totals 15 residues. Trimming took 6 bases from V and 2 from J, leaving 11 bases between them.

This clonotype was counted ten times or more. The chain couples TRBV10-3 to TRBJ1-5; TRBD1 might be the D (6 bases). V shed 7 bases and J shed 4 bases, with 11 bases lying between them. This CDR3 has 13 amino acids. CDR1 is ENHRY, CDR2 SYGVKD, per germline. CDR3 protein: CAINSGQNQPQHF. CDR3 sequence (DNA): TGTGCCATCAACTCAGGACAGAATCAGCCCCAGCATTTT.

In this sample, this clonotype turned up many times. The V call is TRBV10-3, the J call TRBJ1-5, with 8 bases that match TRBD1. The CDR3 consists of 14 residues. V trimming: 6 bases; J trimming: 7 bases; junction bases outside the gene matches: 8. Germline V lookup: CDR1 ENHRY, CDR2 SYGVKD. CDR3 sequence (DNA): TGTGCCATCAGGCCAGACAGGGGTGACCAGCCCCAGCATTTT. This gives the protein CAIRPDRGDQPQHF.

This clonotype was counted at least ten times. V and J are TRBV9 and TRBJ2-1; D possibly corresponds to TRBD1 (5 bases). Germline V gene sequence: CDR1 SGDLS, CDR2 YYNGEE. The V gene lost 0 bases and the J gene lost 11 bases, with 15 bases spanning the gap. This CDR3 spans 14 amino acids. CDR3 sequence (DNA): TGTGCCAGCAGCGTAGGCAGGGTGGGAAATCAGCAGTTCTTC. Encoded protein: CASSVGRVGNQQFF.

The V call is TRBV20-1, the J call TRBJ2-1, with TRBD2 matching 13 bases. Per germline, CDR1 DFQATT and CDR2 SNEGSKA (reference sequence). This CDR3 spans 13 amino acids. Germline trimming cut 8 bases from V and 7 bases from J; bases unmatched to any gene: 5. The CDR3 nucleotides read TGCAGTACGGGACTAGCGGGGAGAAATGAGCAGTTCTTC. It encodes CSTGLAGRNEQFF.

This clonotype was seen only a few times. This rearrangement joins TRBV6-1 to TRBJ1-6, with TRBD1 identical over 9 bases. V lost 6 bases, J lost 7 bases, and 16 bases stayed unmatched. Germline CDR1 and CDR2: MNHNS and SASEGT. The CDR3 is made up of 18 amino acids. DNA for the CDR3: TGTGCCAGCAGAGCAGTTTTCGTCGACAGGGGGAACAATTCACCCCTCCACTTT. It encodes CASRAVFVDRGNNSPLHF.